This T cell receptor (beta chain) comes out of a study of naive and memory T cell subsets. Both TRBC1 and TRBC2 were covered by a beta constant-region primer of two equimolar oligonucleotides. The ligated cDNA underwent four PCR rounds using SP2 and nested alpha and beta constant-region primers. Using its own MiXCR run on the UMI-ligation and nested PCR reads, TCRdb lists one record per CDR3 protein. The sample shows roughly 97,000 distinct CDR3 sequences, roughly 15% of them seen only once. This clonotype appeared a few times. Its antigen is as yet unknown. Broader study findings: Naive and memory subsets had different power law exponents for TCR abundance. TCR counts from RNA may reflect activation-linked expression changes. Gini index rose across naive, CM, EM and EMRA in CD4 and CD8. A few larger clonotypes appeared in naive repertoires, especially CD8, possibly memory cells re-expressing CD45RA.

Cells stained for CD3, CD4, CD8, CD45RA, CD27 and viability were sorted into four CD45RA/CD27 subsets. The V and J ends lost 2 bases and 4 bases respectively, with 8 bases between them. This CDR3 has 14 amino acids. CDR1 is MNHEY and CDR2 is SVGAGI in the germline V gene. The rearrangement joins TRBV6-5 to TRBJ1-4; D is unclear. Source material: naive CD8+ T cells from blood. This clonotype was obtained from a human donor in good health. CDR3 in DNA: TGTGCCAGCAGTTACCGGGCTGTTAATGAAAAACTGTTTTTT. It specifies CASSYRAVNEKLFF.